This TCR beta chain was captured by sequencing in a study of radiotherapy plus CTLA-4 blockade in lung cancer. A remark on this clone: No antigen is known for it.

The repertoire was sequenced with immunoSEQ multiplex PCR; TCRdb's copy has only in-frame clones and lacks some. This sample has roughly 85,000 clones; more than 85% occur once, and the top ten carry 16%. Study-wide findings and caveats: Some TCR clones had been derived from tumors. These clones expanded in peripheral blood after radiotherapy plus ipilimumab.

V trimming: 6 bases; J trimming: 8 bases; junction bases outside the gene matches: 10. CDR1 is LNHDA and CDR2 is SQIVND in the germline V gene (reference sequence). CDR3 length: 15 residues. The sample was peripheral blood, taken from a patient treated with radiotherapy plus ipilimumab. The rearrangement links TRBV19 to TRBJ2-1; 10 bases agree with TRBD1. This sequence was found in a human donor with non-small cell lung cancer that progressed on radiotherapy plus ipilimumab. CDR3 DNA sequence: TGTGCCAGTAGCCAACGACAGGGGGCTTTCGATGAGCAGTTCTTC. It translates to CASSQRQGAFDEQFF.